This TCR beta chain derives from a study of blood T cell repertoires in COVID-19. Study-wide context: From the United States, Italy and Spain came samples of acute and convalescent COVID-19. Sample material is recorded as cDNA or gDNA derived from T cells, B-cell-depleted T cells, or PBMCs.

Germline loops: CDR1 MNHEY, CDR2 SMNVEV (reference sequence). Between the trimmed V and J ends, which lost 5 bases and 4 bases, there was a span of 9 bases. The CDR3 extends over 14 amino acids. In the original processing: Researchers report that nucleated cell counts were estimated from reference gene primer amplification. TCRdb's copy holds only in-frame clones and misses some; the assay was immunoSEQ multiplex PCR. The V and J calls and the clone size are those of that table, but D and trimming were determined from the DNA. This sample has approximately 270,000 clones; roughly 80% occur once, and the top ten carry about 10%.

The sequenced sample was peripheral blood. The chain combines TRBV27 with TRBJ1-6, with D unresolved. The sequence came from a man at least 80 years old with acute or convalescent COVID-19. The CDR3 sequence is CASSPQRYNSPLHF. CDR3 in DNA: TGTGCCAGCAGTCCACAGAGATATAATTCACCCCTCCACTTT.